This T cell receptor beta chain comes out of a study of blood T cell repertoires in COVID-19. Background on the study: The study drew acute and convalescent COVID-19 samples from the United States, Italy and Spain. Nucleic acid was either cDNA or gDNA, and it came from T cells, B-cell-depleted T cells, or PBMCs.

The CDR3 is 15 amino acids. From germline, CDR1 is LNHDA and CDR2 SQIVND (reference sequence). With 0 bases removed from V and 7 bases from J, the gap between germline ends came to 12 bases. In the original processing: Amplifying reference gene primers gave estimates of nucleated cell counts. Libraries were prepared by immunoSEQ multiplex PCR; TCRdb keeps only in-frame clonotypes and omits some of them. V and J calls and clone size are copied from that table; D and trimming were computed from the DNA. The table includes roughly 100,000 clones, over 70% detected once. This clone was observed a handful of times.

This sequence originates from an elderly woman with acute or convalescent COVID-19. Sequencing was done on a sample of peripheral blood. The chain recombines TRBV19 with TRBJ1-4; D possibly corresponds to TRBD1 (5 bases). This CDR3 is CASSIDLARVEKLFF. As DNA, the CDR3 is TGTGCCAGTAGTATAGATCTTGCCAGGGTTGAAAAACTGTTTTTT.